These 19 T cell receptor beta chains were all obtained from the same sample, sequenced in a study of T cells after posttransplantation cyclophosphamide. Assay: immunoSEQ multiplex PCR; the TCRdb copy retains only in-frame clones and omits some. The sample has 66,000 or so clones, 93% seen once; the top ten hold roughly 3%. Material for sequencing was PBMCs. These receptors all come from a woman aged 25 to 39 in good health and a related stem cell transplant donor.

This chain joins TRBV19 and TRBJ2-2, with 9 bases fitting TRBD2. V was clipped by 4 bases and J by 9 bases; unmatched bases: 3. This CDR3 has 13 residues. Germline V gives CDR1 LNHDA, CDR2 SQIVND (reference sequence). The CDR3 loop is CASSTSGDRELFF. CDR3 nucleotides: TGTGCCAGTAGTACTAGCGGGGACCGGGAGCTGTTTTTT.

J is TRBJ2-3 and V is TRBV15, with a possible D match to TRBD1 (5 bases). V lost 0 bases, J lost 2 bases, and 27 bases lay in between. Germline loops: CDR1 LNHNV, CDR2 YYDKDF (reference sequence). CDR3 length equals 21 residues. As DNA, the CDR3 is TGTGCCACCAGCAGAGATAAGATCCCCGAATTAGGACAACCCTCCACAGATACGCAGTATTTT. This codes for CATSRDKIPELGQPSTDTQYF. Full variable domain (rest looked up from reference TRBV15 and TRBJ2-3): DAMVIQNPRYQVTQFGKPVTLSCSQTLNHNVMYWYQQKSSQAPKLLFHYYDKDFNNEADTPDNFQSRRPNTSFCFLDIRSPGLGDTAMYLCATSRDKIPELGQPSTDTQYFGPGTRLTVL.

The gene calls are TRBV13 and TRBJ2-2, with 7 bases fitting TRBD2. The trim removed 4 bases at V and 2 bases at J, leaving 7 bases unmatched. This CDR3 region has 16 residues. In germline, CDR1 is PRHDT, CDR2 FYEKMQ (reference sequence). CDR3 in DNA: TGTGCCAGCAGCTGGGGAGGGACTCCTAACACCGGGGAGCTGTTTTTT. Its protein is CASSWGGTPNTGELFF. The full variable domain, rest sourced from reference TRBV13 and TRBJ2-2, is AAGVIQSPRHLIKEKRETATLKCYPIPRHDTVYWYQQGPGQDPQFLISFYEKMQSDKGSIPDRFSAQQFSDYHSELNMSSLELGDSALYFCASSWGGTPNTGELFFGEGSRLTVL.

The CDR3 spells CASSPGRDNEQFF. As DNA, the CDR3 is TGTGCCAGCTCACCAGGGCGGGACAATGAGCAGTTCTTC. This chain joins TRBV18 and TRBJ2-1, with D possibly TRBD2 on 5 matching bases. The V and J ends lost 2 bases and 5 bases respectively, with 7 bases between them. The CDR3 covers 13 residues. Germline V lookup: CDR1 KGHSH, CDR2 LQKENI.

The chain joins TRBV5-6 to TRBJ1-1, with 8 bases lining up with TRBD1. The ends lost 4 bases at V and 1 base at J; junction bases unmatched: 3. Germline assignment: CDR1 SGHDT and CDR2 YYEEEE. The CDR3 runs to 14 residues. The CDR3 bases are TGTGCCAGCAGCCAGGGGACAGGGAACACTGAAGCTTTCTTT. Translation gives CASSQGTGNTEAFF.

The rearrangement links TRBV6-1 to TRBJ1-5, with 9 bases lining up with TRBD1. CDR3 length: 16 amino acids. Germline values: CDR1 MNHNS, CDR2 SASEGT. V dropped 4 bases and J dropped 4; count of bases not matched to a gene: 8. CDR3 coding DNA: TGTGCCAGCAGTGGAGGGACAGGGAGCCCGAATCAGCCCCAGCATTTT. Translation gives CASSGGTGSPNQPQHF.

On this clone: Its ends do not fully match the called genes, so a read error is possible. The gene calls are TRBV7-9 and TRBJ1-2; TRBD1 might be the D (6 bases). CDR3 size: 13 residues. Germline CDR1 SEHNR, CDR2 FQNEAQ (reference sequence). The CDR3 DNA is TGTGCCAGCAGCCCAGGGGCGGACTACGGCTACACCTTC. It specifies CASSPGADYGYTF.

J is TRBJ2-1 and V is TRBV2; D gene uncertain. This CDR3 is 13 amino acids long. CDR1 is SNHLY, CDR2 FYNNEI, per germline. The CDR3 DNA sequence: TGTGCTCTTTTTACCCTTCCTGGCAATGAGCAGTTCTTC. Amino acids: CALFTLPGNEQFF.

The chain recombines TRBV6-6 with TRBJ2-2, with D tentatively TRBD2 (6 bases). CDR1 is MNHNY, CDR2 SVGAGI, per germline (reference sequence). The CDR3 totals 13 residues. Trimming took 5 bases from V and 9 from J, leaving 13 bases between them. CDR3 residues: CASSTSGGRELFF. In DNA form, the CDR3 reads TGTGCCAGCAGTACATCCGGGGGACGGGAGCTGTTTTTT.

There are a few counts of this clone. The chain links TRBV5-4 to TRBJ1-6, with TRBD1 as a possible D gene (5 bases). The V end was cut by 5 bases, the J end by 8 bases, with 11 bases between. Germline V gives CDR1 SGHNT, CDR2 YYREEE (reference sequence). CDR3 length: 13 residues. CDR3 in amino acids: CASRRQRDSPLHF. In DNA, the CDR3 is TGTGCCAGCAGACGACAGAGGGATTCACCCCTCCACTTT. The full variable domain, with the rest looked up from reference TRBV5-4 and TRBJ1-6, is ETGVTQSPTHLIKTRGQQVTLRCSSQSGHNTVSWYQQALGQGPQFIFQYYREEENGRGNFPPRFSGLQFPNYSSELNVNALELDDSALYLCASRRQRDSPLHFGNGTRLTVT.

V gene TRBV6-1 combines with J gene TRBJ1-1; TRBD1 is a possible D gene (6 bases). From germline, CDR1 is MNHNS and CDR2 SASEGT. This CDR3 contains 15 residues. With 3 bases removed from V and 0 bases from J, the gap between germline ends came to 11 bases. The CDR3 spells CASSDSGHLNTEAFF. CDR3 nucleotides: TGTGCCAGCAGTGATTCGGGACATCTGAACACTGAAGCTTTCTTT.

The rearrangement joins TRBV28 to TRBJ1-2, with D possibly TRBD1 on 5 matching bases. With 5 bases removed from V and 4 bases from J, the gap between germline ends came to 14 bases. The CDR3 spans 14 residues. Germline V gene data show CDR1 as MDHEN and CDR2 as SYDVKM. The CDR3 loop is CASSRRENSYGYTF. CDR3 in DNA: TGTGCCAGCAGTCGCAGGGAAAACTCCTATGGCTACACCTTC.

The chain combines TRBV4-1 with TRBJ2-1; TRBD2 agrees at 8 bases. V lost 1 base, J lost 9 bases, and 11 bases stayed unmatched. Germline V lookup: CDR1 MGHRA, CDR2 YSYEKL. The CDR3 is 16 amino acids. This CDR3 is CASSQAGRGGRSEQFF. CDR3 in DNA: TGCGCCAGCAGCCAAGCGGGACGGGGGGGAAGAAGTGAGCAGTTCTTC.

The chain links TRBV5-1 to TRBJ1-3, with 7 bases that match TRBD1. Trimming removed 2 bases from V and 0 bases from J; junction bases left unmatched: 8. Germline CDR1 SGHRS, CDR2 YFSETQ. CDR3 length equals 17 residues. The CDR3 nucleotides read TGCGCCAGCAGCTTTCTGAGGACAGGAGACTCTGGAAACACCATATATTTT. Its protein product is CASSFLRTGDSGNTIYF.

This chain uses TRBV7-2 with TRBJ1-1; TRBD1 matches 9 bases. J lost 1 base, V lost 4 bases, and 1 base had no gene match. The CDR3 is 14 residues long. Germline V gene data show CDR1 as SGHTA and CDR2 as FQGNSA. CDR3: CASSSGQGNTEAFF. In DNA form, the CDR3 reads TGTGCCAGCAGCTCGGGACAGGGGAACACTGAAGCTTTCTTT. Supplemented by reference TRBV7-2 and TRBJ1-1, the full variable domain reads GAGVSQSPSNKVTEKGKDVELRCDPISGHTALYWYRQSLGQGLEFLIYFQGNSAPDKSGLPSDRFSAERTGGSVSTLTIQRTQQEDSAVYLCASSSGQGNTEAFFGQGTRLTVV.

J is TRBJ2-2 and V is TRBV19; D is uncertain. The CDR3 spans 15 residues. Trimming pared 6 bases from V and 1 base from J, leaving 12 bases between. CDR1 is LNHDA and CDR2 is SQIVND in the germline V gene (reference sequence). The CDR3 reads CASRVRLQNTGELFF. The CDR3 DNA is TGTGCCAGTAGGGTCAGGCTTCAGAACACCGGGGAGCTGTTTTTT. Together with reference TRBV19 and TRBJ2-2, the CDR3 gives the full variable domain: DGGITQSPKYLFRKEGQNVTLSCEQNLNHDAMYWYRQDPGQGLRLIYYSQIVNDFQKGDIAEGYSVSREKKESFPLTVTSAQKNPTAFYLCASRVRLQNTGELFFGEGSRLTVL.

V usage is TRBV5-1 and J usage is TRBJ2-6; a possible D gene is TRBD1 (6 bases). This CDR3 comprises 15 residues. With 4 bases removed from V and 0 bases from J, the gap between germline ends came to 8 bases. CDR1 and CDR2 (germline): SGHRS, YFSETQ. The CDR3 here is CASSGQFSGANVLTF. DNA of the CDR3: TGCGCCAGCAGCGGACAGTTCTCTGGGGCCAACGTCCTGACTTTC.

This chain uses TRBV5-1 with TRBJ2-3; the D call may be TRBD1 or TRBD2 (5 bases each). The CDR3 has 18 residues. In germline, CDR1 is SGHRS, CDR2 YFSETQ. The V gene lost 1 base and the J gene lost 5 bases, with 23 bases spanning the gap. CDR3 sequence (DNA): TGCGCCAGCAGCTTGCTCGGTGTGGGGCTAAGTCGGGAAGATACGCAGTATTTT. The encoded protein is CASSLLGVGLSREDTQYF.

The chain uses TRBV19 and TRBJ1-4; D perhaps matches TRBD1 (6 bases). Trimming took off 4 bases at V and 10 bases at J, with 19 bases between the two ends. The CDR3 spans 15 residues. The germline CDR1 and CDR2 sequences are LNHDA and SQIVND (reference sequence). The CDR3 region is CASSKNRQVQGKLFF. The CDR3 nucleotides are TGTGCCAGTAGTAAGAACCGACAGGTCCAAGGAAAACTGTTTTTT.